These 25 T cell receptor beta chains share one sample of origin, sequenced in a study of blood T cells in healthy people across ages. A J-beta primer mix and a sample-barcoded 5' primer were used in a second PCR of roughly 6 to 11 cycles. TCRdb itself ran the 5' RACE reads through MiXCR, one entry per CDR3 protein. The data hold around 940,000 distinct CDR3 sequences, with roughly 50% observed a single time. Sequenced input: blood. The receptors originated from a woman aged 55-75 years in good health.

The chain uses TRBV4-3 and TRBJ2-1; TRBD2 matches at 7 bases. The length of the CDR3 is 16 residues. V shed 1 base and J 8 bases; nucleotides not matched to a gene: 11. The germline gives CDR1 LGHNA, CDR2 YSLEER. The CDR3 is CASSQGDGTIDHEQFF. The DNA of the CDR3 is TGCGCCAGCAGCCAAGGGGACGGGACTATTGATCATGAGCAGTTCTTC.

There are a few counts of this clonotype. The chain employs TRBV29-1 and TRBJ2-7; TRBD2 is a possible D gene (6 bases). V lost 5 bases to trimming and J lost 7 bases, with 24 bases between them. This CDR3 region has 15 residues. From germline, CDR1 is SQVTM and CDR2 ANQGSEA. The CDR3 loop reads CSVMRPESGEHEQYF. Here the CDR3 DNA reads TGCAGCGTTATGCGACCAGAATCGGGAGAGCATGAGCAGTACTTC.

This chain uses TRBV4-1 with TRBJ2-7; the D is unclear. The germline V gene encodes CDR1 MGHRA and CDR2 YSYEKL. This CDR3 comprises 15 residues. Between the trimmed V and J ends, which lost 0 bases and 4 bases, there was a span of 13 bases. The CDR3 is CASSQEVGSWYEQYF. The CDR3 coding sequence is TGCGCCAGCAGCCAAGAAGTTGGCAGCTGGTACGAGCAGTACTTC.

Only a few counts were recorded for this clonotype. V usage is TRBV20-1 and J usage is TRBJ2-7; 7 positions match TRBD1. The CDR3 spans 13 residues. J was trimmed by 3 bases and V by 3 bases; bases with no gene match: 5. The germline CDR1 and CDR2 sequences are DFQATT and SNEGSKA (reference sequence). The CDR3 protein is CSASPGQVYEQYF. In DNA form, the CDR3 reads TGCAGTGCTAGTCCCGGACAGGTCTACGAGCAGTACTTC.

This clonotype was counted many times. J is TRBJ2-6 and V is TRBV20-1, with 8 bases that match TRBD1. J lost 0 bases, V lost 6 bases, and 7 bases had no gene match. Per the germline V gene, CDR1 is DFQATT and CDR2 is SNEGSKA (reference sequence). The CDR3 runs to 16 residues. The CDR3 reads CSADRGAFSGANVLTF. The CDR3 DNA is TGCAGTGCAGACAGGGGCGCCTTCTCTGGGGCCAACGTCCTGACTTTC.

V gene TRBV20-1 combines with J gene TRBJ2-3; D may be TRBD1 or TRBD2 (5 bases each). Deletions cut 6 bases from V and 2 bases from J, with 12 bases between. The CDR3 is 13 amino acids. Germline loops: CDR1 DFQATT, CDR2 SNEGSKA (reference sequence). The CDR3 DNA sequence: TGCAGTGCCTTGGGGGACCTCACAGATACGCAGTATTTT. This sequence encodes CSALGDLTDTQYF.

The chain links TRBV11-3 to TRBJ2-1; D is tentatively TRBD1 or TRBD2 (5 bases each). Germline lookup yields CDR1 SGHNT and CDR2 YENEEA. V dropped 5 bases and J dropped 5 bases, with 13 bases sitting between them. The CDR3 spans 14 residues. CDR3 residues: CASSGGSTDNEQFF. CDR3 in DNA: TGTGCCAGCAGCGGGGGAAGTACCGACAATGAGCAGTTCTTC.

The chain joins TRBV13 to TRBJ2-1, with 10 positions matching TRBD2. Germline loops: CDR1 PRHDT, CDR2 FYEKMQ (reference sequence). This CDR3 has 17 amino acids. V was clipped by 4 bases and J by 8 bases; unmatched bases: 14. CDR3 nucleotides: TGTGCCAGCAGCTCTGACTCAGAGCGGGAGGGCGTCGATGAGCAGTTCTTC. This encodes CASSSDSEREGVDEQFF.

Comments on this clonotype: A read error may be the cause here, since a much bigger clone is one base away. This chain uses TRBV20-1 with TRBJ2-7, with 8 bases identical to TRBD1. V trimming: 3 bases; J trimming: 0 bases; junction bases outside the gene matches: 19. The V gene's germline CDR1 is DFQATT and CDR2 SNEGSKA (reference sequence). This CDR3 contains 19 residues. CDR3 in DNA: TGCAGTGCTAGGGCTGTGGAGGGTCTCGGGGACAGGACCTCCTACGAGCAGTACTTC. It encodes CSARAVEGLGDRTSYEQYF.

This clonotype was seen more than once but under ten times. V gene TRBV29-1 combines with J gene TRBJ1-1; TRBD1 aligns across 7 bases. The CDR3 length is 14 residues. Germline V gives CDR1 SQVTM, CDR2 ANQGSEA. V was pared by 6 bases and J by 5 bases, with 12 bases of the junction left unmatched. CDR3 nucleotides: TGCAGCGTCCGGGGTGGGACAGTCGAAACTGAAGCTTTCTTT. Its protein product is CSVRGGTVETEAFF.

The chain joins TRBV6-1 to TRBJ2-2; D unclear. CDR1 is MNHNS and CDR2 is SASEGT in the germline V gene. The CDR3 is 14 residues long. V was trimmed by 5 bases and J by 2 bases, leaving 9 bases between them. In DNA form, the CDR3 reads TGTGCCAGCAGTTTGCCACTCAACACCGGGGAGCTGTTTTTT. Its protein product is CASSLPLNTGELFF.

This clonotype came up a few times. The chain combines TRBV9 with TRBJ2-5; 10 bases align to TRBD2. CDR1 and CDR2 from the germline V gene are SGDLS and YYNGEE. Trimming at V came to 1 base and at J to 5 bases, leaving 2 bases not matched to a gene. This CDR3 contains 14 residues. The CDR3 sequence is CASSVMTSGETQYF. DNA of the CDR3: TGTGCCAGCAGCGTAATGACTAGCGGGGAGACCCAGTACTTC.

This clonotype has a count of ten or more. This chain joins TRBV10-3 and TRBJ2-7; the match to TRBD1 covers 9 bases. V gave up 1 base and J gave up 3 bases; unmatched junction bases: 7. CDR3 size: 16 residues. Germline loops: CDR1 ENHRY, CDR2 SYGVKD. Here the CDR3 DNA reads TGTGCCATCAGTGAGTACATGCGGGACAGGGACTACGAGCAGTACTTC. This translates into CAISEYMRDRDYEQYF.

The J gene is TRBJ1-2, the V gene TRBV7-8; 7 positions agree with TRBD1. Germline lookup yields CDR1 SGHVS and CDR2 FQNEAQ. The CDR3 contains 14 residues. Trimming at V came to 5 bases and at J to 4 bases, leaving 7 bases not matched to a gene. CDR3 in DNA: TGTGCCAGCAGCCCCGGGACAGCCCTCTATGGCTACACCTTC. Translated, it gives CASSPGTALYGYTF.

This clonotype has a count of ten or more. This chain uses TRBV3-1 with TRBJ2-7, with D tentatively TRBD1 (5 bases). The CDR3 runs to 15 residues. Germline-derived CDR1 and CDR2 are LGHDT and YNNKEL (reference sequence). V was trimmed by 2 bases and J by 2 bases, leaving 13 bases between them. The chain's CDR3 is CASSQLPGFTYEQYF. The DNA of the CDR3 is TGTGCCAGCAGCCAATTGCCAGGGTTCACCTACGAGCAGTACTTC.

V gene TRBV27 combines with J gene TRBJ2-7, with D tentatively TRBD2 (5 bases). The CDR3 totals 14 residues. Germline values: CDR1 MNHEY, CDR2 SMNVEV (reference sequence). Between the trimmed V and J ends, which lost 6 bases and 3 bases, there was a span of 15 bases. The DNA for the CDR3 is TGTGCCAGCAGCCAAGGAGGTTGGAGCTACGAGCAGTACTTC. It yields the protein CASSQGGWSYEQYF.

The chain links TRBV29-1 to TRBJ2-1; 7 bases align to TRBD1. This CDR3 is 11 amino acids long. The V gene end was trimmed by 5 bases and the J gene end by 9 bases; junction bases not matched to a gene: 4. Looked up from germline, CDR1 is SQVTM and CDR2 is ANQGSEA. The CDR3 DNA is TGCAGCGTTTCGGGACAGCCTGAGCAGTTCTTC. It yields the protein CSVSGQPEQFF.

This clonotype came up a few times. The chain uses TRBV15 and TRBJ2-4; a weak D match, TRBD1 (6 bases). Per germline, CDR1 LNHNV and CDR2 YYDKDF (reference sequence). V was pared by 2 bases and J by 6 bases, with 11 bases between. The CDR3 contains 14 residues. This CDR3 is CATSRQGPGNIQYF. The CDR3 nucleotides read TGTGCCACCAGCAGACAGGGGCCGGGAAACATTCAGTACTTC.

The rearrangement uses TRBV7-6 and TRBJ2-3; D is possibly TRBD2 (6 bases). Germline V CDR1 and CDR2: SGHVS, FNYEAQ. V was trimmed by 3 bases and J by 0 bases, leaving 13 bases between them. The CDR3 totals 16 residues. The CDR3 sequence is CASSFGSATSTDTQYF. In nucleotides, the CDR3 is TGTGCCAGCAGCTTCGGGAGCGCCACTAGCACAGATACGCAGTATTTT.

The V and J genes are TRBV7-2 and TRBJ2-3; 9 nucleotides agree with TRBD2. From germline, CDR1 is SGHTA and CDR2 FQGNSA. The CDR3 has 14 residues. The junction had 1 base not matched to a gene; V was cut back by 1 base and J by 5 bases. The CDR3 spells CASSLGAGGDTQYF. The CDR3, as DNA: TGTGCCAGCAGCTTAGGAGCGGGGGGAGATACGCAGTATTTT.

The chain links TRBV6-2 or TRBV6-3 to TRBJ2-7, with D possibly called TRBD1 or TRBD2 (5 bases each). There are 16 residues in the CDR3. With 4 bases removed from V and 4 bases from J, the gap between germline ends came to 20 bases. Looked up from germline, CDR1 is MNHEY and CDR2 is SVGEGT. CDR3 sequence: CASSSSGTPKGYEQYF. The DNA for the CDR3 is TGTGCCAGCAGTTCCTCCGGGACCCCTAAGGGGTACGAGCAGTACTTC.

In this sample, this clonotype turned up a few times. The chain uses TRBV7-9 and TRBJ2-1, with D tentatively TRBD1 (5 bases). CDR3 length: 14 residues. V shed 4 bases and J shed 4 bases, with 11 bases lying between them. Germline CDR1 SEHNR, CDR2 FQNEAQ (reference sequence). DNA for the CDR3: TGTGCCAGCAGCTCAGGGTTTAGGTACAATGAGCAGTTCTTC. Its translation: CASSSGFRYNEQFF.

This clonotype was counted only a few times. The CDR3 loop reads CASSQDRSGTKYNEQFF. In nucleotides, the CDR3 is TGCGCCAGCAGCCAAGATCGTTCAGGGACAAAATACAATGAGCAGTTCTTC. V and J are TRBV4-1 and TRBJ2-1; TRBD1 is a possible D gene (6 bases). Trimming shortened V by 0 bases and J by 4 bases, and 16 bases separated the two germline ends. CDR1 is MGHRA, CDR2 YSYEKL, per germline. This CDR3 region has 17 residues.

J is TRBJ2-7 and V is TRBV5-6; D uncertain. Trimming cost V 3 bases and J 0 bases, with 10 bases left between them. This CDR3 is built from 14 residues. From germline, CDR1 is SGHDT and CDR2 YYEEEE. This CDR3 reads CASSWLRSSYEQYF. The CDR3 DNA reads TGTGCCAGCAGCTGGTTAAGGAGCTCCTACGAGCAGTACTTC.

The sample holds a few counts of this clonotype. The rearrangement joins TRBV27 to TRBJ2-7; TRBD2 aligns across 7 bases. V lost 8 bases, J lost 1 base, and 8 bases stayed unmatched. The CDR3 consists of 14 residues. Looked up from germline, CDR1 is MNHEY and CDR2 is SMNVEV (reference sequence). The CDR3 coding sequence is TGTGCCAGCCAACGGGGGGTAGGGTCCTACGAGCAGTACTTC. Translation gives CASQRGVGSYEQYF.